The 15 T cell receptor beta chains below all came from one sample that was sequenced in a study of post-analysis software for immune sequencing data. Study results and caveats: In patients, TRBV5-6, TRBV5-1 and TRBV20-1 belonged to 4 or 5 TRBV segments found more frequently than in controls.

The antigens for these receptors are not known. Carried by the TCR beta cDNA libraries were unique molecular identifiers. TCRdb reprocessed the PCR reads with MiXCR, giving one entry per CDR3 protein. The sample shows about 770,000 distinct CDR3 sequences, around 46% of them seen only once. The sample comprised blood. The source of these receptors is a girl aged 10-17 years with multiple sclerosis.

The CDR3 reads CSARPSLDSGGEQYF. DNA of the CDR3: TGCAGTGCTAGGCCCTCCCTAGATAGTGGGGGCGAGCAGTACTTC. V gene TRBV20-1 combines with J gene TRBJ2-4, with D possibly called TRBD1 or TRBD2 (5 bases each). The DNA end favors TRBJ2-7, so the J call may be wrong. CDR1 is DFQATT and CDR2 is SNEGSKA in the germline V gene (reference sequence). The CDR3 length is 15 residues.

This clonotype has just a few counts. J is TRBJ1-2 and V is TRBV7-3; 8 nucleotides match TRBD1. Germline values: CDR1 SGHTA, CDR2 FQGTGA. Trimming took 0 bases from V and 5 from J; bases not matched to a gene: 5. The CDR3 length is 15 residues. As DNA, the CDR3 is TGTGCCAGCAGCTTAACTTCAGGGGGCTCATATGGCTACACCTTC. It encodes CASSLTSGGSYGYTF.

The CDR3 DNA sequence: TGTGCCAGCAGCCATCTAGCGGGAGGGTACCCCTACGAGCAGTACTTC. It encodes CASSHLAGGYPYEQYF. V and J are TRBV11-2 and TRBJ2-5; 12 bases align to TRBD2. TRBJ2-7 matches the DNA end more closely, so the J call is doubtful. Germline V lookup: CDR1 SGHAT, CDR2 FQNNGV. This CDR3 has 16 amino acids.

The V and J genes are TRBV6-6 and TRBJ2-7, with unresolved D. The CDR3 spans 14 residues. Trimming removed 2 bases from V and 3 bases from J, with 11 bases in between. Germline V CDR1 and CDR2: MNHNY, SVGAGI (reference sequence). The CDR3 nucleotides read TGTGCCAGCAGTTACACATCAAGAGTCTACGAGCAGTACTTC. Amino acids: CASSYTSRVYEQYF.

This rearrangement joins TRBV5-6 to TRBJ2-3; 7 nucleotides agree with TRBD2. The germline CDR1 and CDR2 sequences are SGHDT and YYEEEE. Trimming removed 1 base from V and 2 bases from J; junction bases left unmatched: 7. The CDR3 extends over 16 amino acids. As DNA, the CDR3 is TGTGCCAGCAGCTTGTCGGCTAGCGGACTCACAGATACGCAGTATTTT. Translation gives CASSLSASGLTDTQYF.

This clonotype was recorded a few times. V is TRBV20-1 and J is TRBJ2-7; maybe TRBD2 (5 bases). CDR3 length: 12 residues. Between the trimmed V and J ends, which lost 6 bases and 0 bases, there was a span of 9 bases. From germline, CDR1 is DFQATT and CDR2 SNEGSKA (reference sequence). This CDR3 is CSAGDYSYEQYF. The CDR3 DNA follows: TGCAGTGCCGGGGATTACTCCTACGAGCAGTACTTC.

The V call is TRBV28, the J call TRBJ2-7, with 9 bases aligning to TRBD2. V was clipped by 5 bases and J by 3 bases; unmatched bases: 8. This CDR3 has 15 residues. Germline-derived CDR1 and CDR2 are MDHEN and SYDVKM. CDR3: CASSPLTSGCYEQYF. The DNA of the CDR3 is TGTGCCAGCAGTCCACTTACTAGCGGGTGCTACGAGCAGTACTTC.

This clonotype came up a few times. J is TRBJ2-7 and V is TRBV5-1; D is uncertain. The CDR3 has 10 amino acids. Germline loops: CDR1 SGHRS, CDR2 YFSETQ. V was cut by 5 bases and J by 5 bases, with 5 bases left in between. CDR3 DNA sequence: TGCGCCAGCAGACGGGACGAGCAGTACTTC. Its translation is CASRRDEQYF.

The chain joins TRBV12-3 or TRBV12-4 to TRBJ2-7, with D possibly matching TRBD1 (7 bases). With 7 bases removed from V and 5 bases from J, the gap between germline ends came to 18 bases. This CDR3 is 14 amino acids long. Written as DNA, the CDR3 is TGTGCCAGCACCCAAGGGGGCGGGACCCACGAGCAGTACTTC. It encodes CASTQGGGTHEQYF.

This rearrangement joins TRBV29-1 to TRBJ2-7, with D possibly being TRBD1 or TRBD2 (5 bases each). Trimming took 4 bases from V and 7 from J, leaving 17 bases between them. CDR1 SQVTM and CDR2 ANQGSEA come from the germline V gene. The CDR3 runs 13 residues. The CDR3 DNA is TGCAGCGTTGTGGGGGTGGGTAACGGGGAGCAGTACTTC. This codes for CSVVGVGNGEQYF.

V gene TRBV25-1 combines with J gene TRBJ2-4; 10 nucleotides match TRBD2. V was pared by 5 bases and J by 0 bases, with 13 bases of the junction left unmatched. This CDR3 spans 19 amino acids. Germline-derived CDR1 and CDR2 are MGHDK and SYGVNS. CDR3 in DNA: TGTGCCAGCAGTCCCGGACTAGCGGACGCCGAATTAGCCAAAAACATTCAGTACTTC. Amino acids: CASSPGLADAELAKNIQYF.

V and J are TRBV27 and TRBJ2-1; 7 bases agree with TRBD2. V lost 3 bases, J lost 1 base, and 6 bases stayed unmatched. Germline V gene lookup returns CDR1 MNHEY and CDR2 SMNVEV (reference sequence). CDR3 length equals 16 residues. This chain's CDR3 is CASSFFGEGSYNEQFF. Written as DNA, the CDR3 is TGTGCCAGCAGTTTCTTCGGGGAGGGTTCCTACAATGAGCAGTTCTTC.

The chain joins TRBV28 to TRBJ1-2, with a weak D call TRBD1 (6 bases). Germline loops: CDR1 MDHEN, CDR2 SYDVKM. The CDR3 consists of 13 residues. Trimming took off 6 bases at V and 8 bases at J, with 16 bases between the two ends. The CDR3 sequence: CASRETGTYGYTF. The CDR3 region has the DNA TGTGCCAGCAGAGAAACCGGGACATACGGCTACACCTTC.

This clonotype was found a few times. V gene TRBV10-3 combines with J gene TRBJ1-4, with a weak D call TRBD1 (6 bases). The CDR3 loop spans 14 amino acids. V lost 4 bases, J lost 2 bases, and 8 bases lay in between. Germline V gives CDR1 ENHRY, CDR2 SYGVKD. The CDR3 spells CAISGTATNEKLFF. The CDR3, as DNA: TGTGCCATCAGTGGGACAGCGACTAATGAAAAACTGTTTTTT.

The chain has TRBV7-2 and TRBJ2-5, with 12 bases fitting TRBD2. The J call is in doubt because the DNA end fits TRBJ2-7 better. Germline V gene lookup returns CDR1 SGHTA and CDR2 FQGNSA. CDR3 size: 17 residues. DNA of the CDR3: TGTGCCAGCAGCCTATTCCCCCTAGCGGGGGGGGCCTACGAGCAGTACTTC. Translation gives CASSLFPLAGGAYEQYF.